Following are 3 T cell receptor beta chains from one sample sequenced in a study of OX40 agonist ivuxolimab in advanced cancers. TCRdb's table, derived via immunoSEQ multiplex PCR, lists solely in-frame clones and lacks some. The table lists around 100,000 clones, about 96% of them singletons. The specimen comprised CD4+ or CD8+ T cells sorted from blood, sampled in a trial of the OX40 agonist ivuxolimab. These receptors came from an adult with an advanced solid tumor such as melanoma, head and neck, liver or kidney cancer.

V and J are TRBV5-6 and TRBJ1-2; D is ambiguous. Germline V gives CDR1 SGHDT, CDR2 YYEEEE. V was shortened by 0 bases and J by 4 bases, with 10 bases between the two germline ends. This CDR3 is built from 14 residues. CDR3 in DNA: TGTGCCAGCAGCTTGGGGGCGGATACCTATGGCTACACCTTC. Protein: CASSLGADTYGYTF.

The chain carries TRBV6-5 and TRBJ2-7; D uncertain. The V and J ends lost 4 bases and 6 bases respectively, with 13 bases between them. In germline, CDR1 is MNHEY, CDR2 SVGAGI. CDR3 length: 13 amino acids. The CDR3 reads CASSLGPTGEQYF. Here the CDR3 DNA reads TGTGCCAGCAGTTTAGGCCCCACCGGCGAGCAGTACTTC.

The V gene is TRBV7-8, the J gene TRBJ2-5; no firm D call. The ends were cut back, 5 bases at V and 0 bases at J, with 1 base in the middle. Looked up from germline, CDR1 is SGHVS and CDR2 is FQNEAQ. This CDR3 region has 11 residues. In DNA form, the CDR3 reads TGTGCCAGCAGCCACCAAGAGACCCAGTACTTC. Translation gives CASSHQETQYF.